Listed below are T cell receptor beta chains from one sample, sequenced in a study of blood T cell repertoires in COVID-19. TCRdb's copy holds only in-frame clones and misses some; the assay was immunoSEQ multiplex PCR. This sample yields about 140,000 clones, of which 84% are seen a single time; 1.5% to 2% belongs to the top ten. Sequencing was done on a sample of PBMCs or T cells enriched from blood (not recorded which). The origin of the receptors is a young woman who had been exposed to COVID-19. Both conserved end residues are part of each CDR3. Fields, in order: V gene, D gene, clone size, J gene, CDR3 DNA, CDR3 protein. The D gene is left open where the match is weak. A clone size is listed for some rows: how often the clone was seen (once, few, many), or a class if it is expanded.

v_call: TRBV19
d_call: NA
clone_size: NA
j_call: TRBJ2-7
cdr3_nt: TGTGCCAGTAGCCGGATGGACAGCTCCTACGAGCAGTACTTC
cdr3_aa: CASSRMDSSYEQYF

v_call: TRBV27
d_call: NA
clone_size: NA
j_call: TRBJ2-7
cdr3_nt: TGTGCCAGCAGGTACGGGAGCTCCTACGAGCAGTACTTC
cdr3_aa: CASRYGSSYEQYF

v_call: TRBV9
d_call: TRBD2
clone_size: NA
j_call: TRBJ2-5
cdr3_nt: TGTGCCAGCAGCGTAGTTAGCGGGAGTGGGGAGACCCAGTACTTC
cdr3_aa: CASSVVSGSGETQYF

v_call: TRBV6-5
d_call: TRBD2
clone_size: once
j_call: TRBJ2-7
cdr3_nt: TGTGCCAGCAGTTACGGCGGGGGTCGCACCTACGAGCAGTACTTC
cdr3_aa: CASSYGGGRTYEQYF

v_call: TRBV18
d_call: NA
clone_size: NA
j_call: TRBJ1-5
cdr3_nt: TGTGCCAGCTCACCACCCCAGGGGAATCAGCCCCAGCATTTT
cdr3_aa: CASSPPQGNQPQHF

v_call: TRBV5-8
d_call: NA
clone_size: NA
j_call: TRBJ1-5
cdr3_nt: TGTGCCAGCAGCTTCAGGCAGCCCCAGCATTTT
cdr3_aa: CASSFRQPQHF

v_call: TRBV28
d_call: TRBD1
clone_size: NA
j_call: TRBJ1-1
cdr3_nt: TGTGCCAGCAGCAAGACAGGGTTGGGCACTGAAGCTTTCTTT
cdr3_aa: CASSKTGLGTEAFF

v_call: TRBV3-1/TRBV3-2
d_call: NA
clone_size: NA
j_call: TRBJ1-1
cdr3_nt: TGTGCCAGCAGCCCAGGGGCTGGGCTTGGCGCTGAAGCTTTCTTT
cdr3_aa: CASSPGAGLGAEAFF

v_call: TRBV15
d_call: NA
clone_size: NA
j_call: TRBJ2-1
cdr3_nt: TGTGCCACCAGCAGAGATCAGACTAGCAATGAGCAGTTCTTC
cdr3_aa: CATSRDQTSNEQFF

v_call: TRBV19
d_call: NA
clone_size: NA
j_call: TRBJ1-2
cdr3_nt: TGTGCCAGTAGTATAGTTGCGTATAATCCCTATGGCTACACCTTC
cdr3_aa: CASSIVAYNPYGYTF

v_call: TRBV4-1
d_call: TRBD2
clone_size: NA
j_call: TRBJ2-4
cdr3_nt: TGCGCCAGCAGCCAAGATGGCGGGAGGGCCCGTCAGTACTTC
cdr3_aa: CASSQDGGRARQYF

v_call: TRBV7-2
d_call: TRBD1
clone_size: NA
j_call: TRBJ2-7
cdr3_nt: TGTGCCAGCGGCGGACAGGGGGCGGGGGAGCAGTACTTC
cdr3_aa: CASGGQGAGEQYF

v_call: TRBV9
d_call: TRBD2
clone_size: NA
j_call: TRBJ2-1
cdr3_nt: TGTGCCAGCAGCGGCCGGACGGGGGGGGCCTACAATGAGCAGTTCTTC
cdr3_aa: CASSGRTGGAYNEQFF

v_call: TRBV28
d_call: TRBD2
clone_size: NA
j_call: TRBJ2-7
cdr3_nt: TGTGCCAGCAGTTTATACCGCCTAGCGGGGGGATTGGGGGGCGAGCAGTACTTC
cdr3_aa: CASSLYRLAGGLGGEQYF

v_call: TRBV14
d_call: TRBD1
clone_size: NA
j_call: TRBJ2-3
cdr3_nt: TGTGCCAGCAGCCAAGTTGTTGGGATACAGGGGGGTACGCAGTATTTT
cdr3_aa: CASSQVVGIQGGTQYF

v_call: TRBV30
d_call: TRBD1
clone_size: once
j_call: TRBJ1-5
cdr3_nt: TGTGCCTGGGTTAAACAGGGGGCTCAGCCCCAGCATTTT
cdr3_aa: CAWVKQGAQPQHF

v_call: TRBV24-1
d_call: NA
clone_size: NA
j_call: TRBJ2-7
cdr3_nt: TGTGCCACCAGTGATTACAGGGACTCCTACGAGCAGTACTTC
cdr3_aa: CATSDYRDSYEQYF

v_call: TRBV7-9
d_call: NA
clone_size: NA
j_call: TRBJ2-1
cdr3_nt: TGTGCCAGCAGCTTCCCCGACAATGAGCAGTTCTTC
cdr3_aa: CASSFPDNEQFF

v_call: TRBV4-2
d_call: NA
clone_size: NA
j_call: TRBJ2-3
cdr3_nt: TGTGCCAGCAGCCAAGCAGGATACGGCGGGAGCACAGATACGCAGTATTTT
cdr3_aa: CASSQAGYGGSTDTQYF

v_call: TRBV3-1/TRBV3-2
d_call: NA
clone_size: NA
j_call: TRBJ1-2
cdr3_nt: TGTGCCAGCAGCCAAACCGGGACAACTTATGGCTACACCTTC
cdr3_aa: CASSQTGTTYGYTF

v_call: TRBV4-1
d_call: NA
clone_size: NA
j_call: TRBJ2-1
cdr3_nt: TGCGCCAGCAGGCAGAATCTAGCGATTGGGTACAATGAGCAGTTCTTC
cdr3_aa: CASRQNLAIGYNEQFF

v_call: TRBV6-5
d_call: TRBD1
clone_size: NA
j_call: TRBJ2-1
cdr3_nt: TGTGCCAGCAGTTACCGACAGGGGGCGGGAGCGCAGCAGTTCTTC
cdr3_aa: CASSYRQGAGAQQFF

v_call: TRBV27
d_call: TRBD1
clone_size: NA
j_call: TRBJ1-6
cdr3_nt: TGTGCCAGCAGTTTAGAGGACAGGGTCGGCTCACCCCTCCACTTT
cdr3_aa: CASSLEDRVGSPLHF

v_call: TRBV5-1
d_call: NA
clone_size: NA
j_call: TRBJ1-1
cdr3_nt: TGCGCCAGCAGCCCGGTTGTAGTCAACACTGAAGCTTTCTTT
cdr3_aa: CASSPVVVNTEAFF

v_call: TRBV28
d_call: NA
clone_size: NA
j_call: TRBJ1-2
cdr3_nt: TGTGCCAGCCAGAAACCGAACACTAACTATGGCTACACCTTC
cdr3_aa: CASQKPNTNYGYTF

v_call: TRBV7-8
d_call: NA
clone_size: NA
j_call: TRBJ1-5
cdr3_nt: TGTGCCAGCAGCTTATCAACCAGGGGTCAGCCCCAGCATTTT
cdr3_aa: CASSLSTRGQPQHF

v_call: TRBV27
d_call: NA
clone_size: NA
j_call: TRBJ1-2
cdr3_nt: TGTGCCAGCAGTTTTGCAGGGGTTTATGGCTACACCTTC
cdr3_aa: CASSFAGVYGYTF

v_call: TRBV30
d_call: TRBD1
clone_size: NA
j_call: TRBJ1-5
cdr3_nt: TGTGCCTGGAGCGGACCGGGACAGGGCAGTTTTCAGCCCCAGCATTTT
cdr3_aa: CAWSGPGQGSFQPQHF

v_call: TRBV9
d_call: NA
clone_size: NA
j_call: TRBJ1-6
cdr3_nt: TGTGCCAGCAGCGTAGCTTCGGGGGGCTCTAGCAATTCACCCCTCCACTTT
cdr3_aa: CASSVASGGSSNSPLHF

v_call: TRBV19
d_call: NA
clone_size: NA
j_call: TRBJ2-2
cdr3_nt: TGTGCCAGTAGTATAACGGGAGTTTTGAACACCGGGGAGCTGTTTTTT
cdr3_aa: CASSITGVLNTGELFF

v_call: TRBV18
d_call: TRBD1
clone_size: NA
j_call: TRBJ2-7
cdr3_nt: TGTGCCAGCTCATCGACGACAGGGGGGTTGTACGAGCAGTACTTC
cdr3_aa: CASSSTTGGLYEQYF

v_call: TRBV19
d_call: NA
clone_size: NA
j_call: TRBJ2-4
cdr3_nt: TGTGCCAGTAGTATCCCGGGGTTGAGAAACATTCAGTACTTC
cdr3_aa: CASSIPGLRNIQYF

v_call: TRBV10-1
d_call: TRBD2
clone_size: NA
j_call: TRBJ2-1
cdr3_nt: TGCGCCAGCAGTATCAGCGGGATCTACAATGAGCAGTTCTTC
cdr3_aa: CASSISGIYNEQFF

v_call: TRBV29-1
d_call: TRBD1
clone_size: NA
j_call: TRBJ2-7
cdr3_nt: TGCAGCGTTGAAGGGACAGGGGGAGACGAGCAGTACTTC
cdr3_aa: CSVEGTGGDEQYF

v_call: TRBV21-1
d_call: NA
clone_size: NA
j_call: TRBJ1-2
cdr3_nt: TGTGCCAGCAGCAAGAGTGGTTTTAACTATGGCTACACCTTC
cdr3_aa: CASSKSGFNYGYTF

v_call: TRBV19
d_call: TRBD1
clone_size: NA
j_call: TRBJ2-5
cdr3_nt: TGTGCCAGCCGGGACAGGGTGAAAGAGACCCAGTACTTC
cdr3_aa: CASRDRVKETQYF

v_call: TRBV3-1/TRBV3-2
d_call: TRBD2
clone_size: NA
j_call: TRBJ2-7
cdr3_nt: TGTGCCAGCAGCCTGGGACTAGCGTCCTCCTACGAGCAGTACTTC
cdr3_aa: CASSLGLASSYEQYF

v_call: TRBV28
d_call: TRBD1
clone_size: few
j_call: TRBJ1-1
cdr3_nt: TGTGCCAGCAGTACCCGACAGGGACATTTTCAAGCTTTCTTT
cdr3_aa: CASSTRQGHFQAFF

v_call: TRBV28
d_call: TRBD2
clone_size: NA
j_call: TRBJ2-7
cdr3_nt: TGTGCCAGCAAAACAATTGGGGCGGGAGGTTTGTACGAGCAGTACTTC
cdr3_aa: CASKTIGAGGLYEQYF

v_call: TRBV6-1
d_call: NA
clone_size: few
j_call: TRBJ1-5
cdr3_nt: TGTGCCAGCAGTGAAACTAGGCAGGTCACGAATCAGCCCCAGCATTTT
cdr3_aa: CASSETRQVTNQPQHF

v_call: TRBV28
d_call: NA
clone_size: NA
j_call: TRBJ1-4
cdr3_nt: TGTGCCAGCAGAACCAGGGAGGTAAAACTGTTTTTT
cdr3_aa: CASRTREVKLFF

v_call: TRBV11-2
d_call: NA
clone_size: NA
j_call: TRBJ2-7
cdr3_nt: TGTGCCAGCAGCGACTTAAAAGGCTCAGGGGTCTCCTACGAGCAGTACTTC
cdr3_aa: CASSDLKGSGVSYEQYF

v_call: TRBV9
d_call: TRBD1
clone_size: NA
j_call: TRBJ2-7
cdr3_nt: TGTGCCAGCAGCGAGGGGACAGGGGGCTGGGGCGAGCAGTACTTC
cdr3_aa: CASSEGTGGWGEQYF

v_call: TRBV6-1
d_call: NA
clone_size: few
j_call: TRBJ2-3
cdr3_nt: TGTGCCAGCAGTGACGCAGGGGGCACAGATACGCAGTATTTT
cdr3_aa: CASSDAGGTDTQYF

v_call: TRBV7-9
d_call: NA
clone_size: NA
j_call: TRBJ2-1
cdr3_nt: TGTGCCAGCAGCCGAGAAAGCCGGAGCTCCTACAATGAGCAGTTCTTC
cdr3_aa: CASSRESRSSYNEQFF

v_call: TRBV19
d_call: NA
clone_size: NA
j_call: TRBJ2-1
cdr3_nt: TGTGCCAGTAGTATAGATCACCGGCTAGTAGGCAATGAGCAGTTCTTC
cdr3_aa: CASSIDHRLVGNEQFF

v_call: TRBV19
d_call: NA
clone_size: NA
j_call: TRBJ2-5
cdr3_nt: TGTGCCAGTAGTATGGGGGGGGCAAAAGAGACCCAGTACTTC
cdr3_aa: CASSMGGAKETQYF

v_call: TRBV19
d_call: TRBD1
clone_size: NA
j_call: TRBJ2-7
cdr3_nt: TGTGCCAGTAGTAGCGGACAGGCAGGCTACGAGCAGTACTTC
cdr3_aa: CASSSGQAGYEQYF

v_call: TRBV10-2
d_call: TRBD2
clone_size: NA
j_call: TRBJ2-1
cdr3_nt: TGCGCCAGCAGTGTTCTAGCGGGAGAATCTCCCTACAATGAGCAGTTCTTC
cdr3_aa: CASSVLAGESPYNEQFF

v_call: TRBV7-3
d_call: TRBD2
clone_size: NA
j_call: TRBJ2-1
cdr3_nt: TGTGCCAGCAGCTCCGTAACCGGGACTAAGGAGCAGTTCTTC
cdr3_aa: CASSSVTGTKEQFF